The subject of this entry is one T cell receptor beta chain. This clone was recorded once. What this receptor recognizes is not known. Within one base of it there is no much larger clone, and no base qualities were kept. The time point label here, explained by the study, means: baseline before oral tofacitinib. Lesional scalp punch biopsies and peripheral blood were obtained from alopecia areata patients. PBMCs were isolated by density centrifugation and stained for CD3, CD4 and CD8, and CD4+ and CD8+ T cells were sorted on a FACSAria. Library prep was done by the immunoSEQ multiplex PCR assay. For TCR sequencing, RNA was extracted from every sample and reverse transcribed into cDNA to serve as template. SuperScript III was used for first-strand cDNA synthesis, primed with a 2:1 mix of oligo-dT and random hexamers. A synthetic immune receptor repertoire was used to measure amplification bias, and any remaining bias was corrected computationally. The authors' pipeline ran thus. Raw reads were preprocessed to remove errors, and CDR3 was defined by IMGT conventions from the conserved cysteine to phenylalanine. To get clonality, Shannon entropy was normalized by log2 of the number of productive unique TCRs and the result was subtracted from 1. CD4 or CD8 identity of scalp clones was inferred by cross-referencing scalp TCRbeta sequences with sorted blood CD4 and CD8 repertoires. TCRdb retrieved this table from immuneACCESS and kept in-frame rearrangements only. Not all clones are present; in checked studies, unresolved V genes account for under half, and no reason is known for the remainder. V and J calls and clone size are given by that table; D and trimming were obtained from the DNA. Counted in this sample were 140,000 to 150,000 clones; 51% of them appeared once. About 1% of the sample comes from the top ten.

This specimen belongs to a study of CD8+ T cells in alopecia areata (dated by TCRdb to 2017 to 2018). In the study overall: The treated patients took part in an open-label pilot trial in which moderate-to-severe alopecia areata was treated with oral tofacitinib at 5 to 10 mg twice daily. Tofacitinib was administered for 6 to 18 months, and 6 months of follow-up off drug were then conducted to assess delayed response and recurrence. To study T cell clonal expansion in alopecia areata, the researchers applied high-throughput TCRbeta sequencing to both the C3H/HeJ mouse model and human patients. On the human side, TCRbeta sequencing was run on scalp tissue and on sorted CD4+ and CD8+ peripheral blood T cells from healthy controls and from alopecia areata patients with either patchy or totalis/universalis disease. Patients on tofacitinib were biopsied at baseline and after 4 and 24 weeks of treatment, and several of the patients also had a later scalp biopsy. Scalp clonality was compared among normal scalp (n=4), patchy alopecia areata scalp (n=8), and alopecia totalis/universalis scalp (n=8). RNA was extracted with the PAXgene miRNA kit for fixed scalp, the miRNeasy kit for PBMCs, and the RNeasy kit for mouse skin. Amplification of TCRbeta CDR3 regions was done by immunoSEQ multiplex PCR using 35 Vbeta forward primers and 13 Jbeta reverse primers.

The V end loses 4 bases and the J end loses 6 bases, and a stretch of 8 bases separates them. The CDR3 goes from the cysteine to the phenylalanine over 11 residues. The CDR3 DNA has 33 bases and is translated from base 1. The germline V gene (reference sequence) supplies CDR1 DFQATT and CDR2 SNEGSKA. On the study overall, not on this receptor specifically: Unlike mouse skin, which is dominated by gammadelta T cells, normal human skin has resident alphabeta T cells that are also sequenced, and this complicates analysis of the scalp TCR repertoire. Compared with normal scalp, lesional scalp had higher clonality and more expanded CD8+ clones, particularly in alopecia totalis/universalis, a pattern that suggests antigenic drive. TCR sequences shared between patients were less clear than in mice, possibly partly because of HLA diversity in the patient population.

The sequences come from CD4+ T cells sorted from blood, collected at week 0. The chain is made from TRBV20-1 and TRBJ2-3; no D gene is confidently identified. This sequence originates from a human donor with alopecia areata. The DNA sequence follows: TGCAGTGCTACAAACGTGGATACGCAGTATTTT. Translated, it reads CSATNVDTQYF.